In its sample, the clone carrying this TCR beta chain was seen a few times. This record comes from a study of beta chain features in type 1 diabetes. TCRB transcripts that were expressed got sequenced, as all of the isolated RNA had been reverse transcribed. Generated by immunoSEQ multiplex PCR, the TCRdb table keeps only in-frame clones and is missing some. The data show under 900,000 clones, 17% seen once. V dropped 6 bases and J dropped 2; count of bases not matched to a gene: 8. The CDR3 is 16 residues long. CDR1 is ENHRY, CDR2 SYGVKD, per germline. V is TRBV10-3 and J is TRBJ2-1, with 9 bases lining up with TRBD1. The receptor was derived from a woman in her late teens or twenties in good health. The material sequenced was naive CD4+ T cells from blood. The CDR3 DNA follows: TGTGCCATCAGCAATCAACAGGGGGCTCCCTACAATGAGCAGTTCTTC. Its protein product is CAISNQQGAPYNEQFF.